One sample yielded the 12 T cell receptor beta chains listed below, sequenced in a study of radiation and T cells in renal cell carcinoma. The treatment denotes: 15 Gy SBRT to primary tumor, nephrectomy 4 weeks later. TCRdb keeps only in-frame clones here, not all; method: immunoSEQ multiplex PCR. The top ten hold under 25% of the sample, which has approximately 10,000 clones, about 59% seen once. Sequenced here: tumor tissue, sampled from a patient whose treatment included radiotherapy and nephrectomy. The receptors were gathered from a man between 60 and 75 years old with renal cell carcinoma.

The V gene is TRBV30, the J gene TRBJ2-1, with 7 bases fitting TRBD2. The CDR3 length is 13 residues. J gave up 12 bases and V 3 bases, and 11 bases lay outside the gene matches. Germline loops: CDR1 GTSNPN, CDR2 SVGIG (reference sequence). DNA of the CDR3: TGTGCCTGGAGCGGGGAGGGCCTCTCCCGGCAGTTCTTC. Residues: CAWSGEGLSRQFF.

The chain employs TRBV6-5 and TRBJ2-3; a weak D match, TRBD1 (5 bases). The V gene's germline CDR1 is MNHEY and CDR2 SVGAGI. There are 14 residues in the CDR3. V was shortened by 0 bases and J by 6 bases, with 10 bases between the two germline ends. CDR3 protein: CASSYSKGADTQYF. DNA of the CDR3: TGTGCCAGCAGTTACTCAAAAGGGGCGGATACGCAGTATTTT.

This clone was detected a few times. CDR3 protein: CASSLVMGGPGNTIYF. The CDR3 DNA reads as TGTGCCAGCAGCTTAGTTATGGGGGGACCTGGAAACACCATATATTTT. The V and J genes are TRBV7-9 and TRBJ1-3; possibly TRBD1 for D (5 bases). The CDR3 runs 16 residues. Germline V gives CDR1 SEHNR, CDR2 FQNEAQ (reference sequence). Trimming stripped 1 base from V and 2 bases from J, with 12 bases between.

This sequence joins TRBV4-3 and TRBJ2-7, with TRBD2 identical over 11 bases. This CDR3 is 15 amino acids long. Germline V gives CDR1 LGHNA, CDR2 YSLEER. The trim removed 0 bases at V and 4 bases at J, leaving 2 bases unmatched. The CDR3 region has the DNA TGCGCCAGCAGCCAAGAGATAGCGGGAGGGTACGAGCAGTACTTC. This encodes CASSQEIAGGYEQYF.

DNA of the CDR3: TGTGCCAGTAGCCGACAGGGGACTAGCGGGAGGGGAGCCTACGAGCAGTACTTC. Its translation is CASSRQGTSGRGAYEQYF. This chain joins TRBV19 and TRBJ2-7; 16 nucleotides agree with TRBD2. Germline CDR1 LNHDA, CDR2 SQIVND (reference sequence). V shed 6 bases and J 2 bases; nucleotides not matched to a gene: 10. The CDR3 is 18 amino acids. The complete variable domain, with remaining parts taken from reference TRBV19 and TRBJ2-7, reads DGGITQSPKYLFRKEGQNVTLSCEQNLNHDAMYWYRQDPGQGLRLIYYSQIVNDFQKGDIAEGYSVSREKKESFPLTVTSAQKNPTAFYLCASSRQGTSGRGAYEQYFGPGTRLTVT.

The chain employs TRBV6-1 and TRBJ1-2, with D hard to call. Trimming shortened V by 0 bases and J by 4 bases, and 6 bases separated the two germline ends. Germline V gene data show CDR1 as MNHNS and CDR2 as SASEGT. There are 13 residues in the CDR3. The DNA of the CDR3 is TGTGCCAGCAGTGAAGCTACATTCTATGGCTACACCTTC. It specifies CASSEATFYGYTF.

The chain links TRBV7-1 to TRBJ2-7, with 7 bases identical to TRBD1. TRBV7-1 is treated as an ORF (open reading frame) with a function not yet certain. The CDR3 runs 13 residues. J lost 2 bases, V lost 3 bases, and 1 base had no gene match. CDR3 nucleotides: TGTGCCAGCAGCTCGGGACAGCCCTACGAGCAGTACTTC. Translating it yields CASSSGQPYEQYF.

The chain carries TRBV29-1 and TRBJ2-7; 7 bases line up with TRBD1. Germline values: CDR1 SQVTM, CDR2 ANQGSEA. Trimming cost V 5 bases and J 4 bases; bases outside gene matches: 8. This CDR3 has 13 amino acids. CDR3 loop: CSVTTGVDYEQYF. The CDR3 DNA is TGCAGCGTTACCACAGGGGTGGATTACGAGCAGTACTTC.

The rearrangement links TRBV9 to TRBJ1-6; 9 positions agree with TRBD1. V was clipped by 2 bases and J by 10 bases; unmatched bases: 7. The CDR3 consists of 15 residues. The V gene's germline CDR1 is SGDLS and CDR2 YYNGEE. CDR3 in amino acids: CASSVSGTGTSPLHF. Here the CDR3 DNA reads TGTGCCAGCAGCGTTTCCGGGACAGGGACCTCACCCCTCCACTTT.

The V call is TRBV27, the J call TRBJ2-7, with 8 bases aligning to TRBD1. The CDR3 has 16 amino acids. CDR1 is MNHEY and CDR2 is SMNVEV in the germline V gene (reference sequence). V was pared by 6 bases and J by 0 bases, with 10 bases of the junction left unmatched. CDR3 residues: CASSFATGTGSYEQYF. CDR3 nucleotides: TGTGCCAGCAGCTTTGCAACCGGGACAGGCTCCTACGAGCAGTACTTC.

This chain joins TRBV1 and TRBJ2-7; TRBD2, as called in the table, went unchecked against the DNA. TRBV1 is assigned pseudogene status. This CDR3 contains 13 residues. CDR3 region: CASSQVGSYEQYF. The CDR3 region has the DNA TGCGCCAGCAGCCAAGTCGGCTCCTACGAGCAGTACTTC.

This sequence joins TRBV6-5 and TRBJ2-2, with TRBD1 identical over 8 bases. V shed 7 bases and J 6 bases; nucleotides not matched to a gene: 4. This CDR3 contains 13 residues. Germline CDR1 MNHEY, CDR2 SVGAGI. The CDR3 coding sequence is TGTGCCAGCAAACAGGGGGACGCCGGGGAGCTGTTTTTT. Protein: CASKQGDAGELFF.